This entry lists 27 T cell receptor beta chains sequenced from one sample in a study of OX40 agonist ivuxolimab in advanced cancers. Produced via immunoSEQ multiplex PCR; TCRdb's table is partial and in-frame only. The sample lists fewer than 60,000 clones, more than 85% occurring once. This specimen consisted of CD4+ or CD8+ T cells sorted from blood, obtained in a trial of the OX40 agonist ivuxolimab. These receptors were collected from an adult with an advanced solid tumor such as melanoma, head and neck, liver or kidney cancer.

This sequence joins TRBV5-6 and TRBJ1-1; 7 positions agree with TRBD1. This CDR3 is 16 amino acids long. J gave up 5 bases and V 4 bases, and 14 bases lay outside the gene matches. Germline assignment: CDR1 SGHDT and CDR2 YYEEEE. CDR3 sequence (DNA): TGTGCCAGCAGCGCGGCTTTTGAGGGGGCGCGTACTGAAGCTTTCTTT. Translating it yields CASSAAFEGARTEAFF.

This clone was seen once. This chain joins TRBV5-5 and TRBJ1-1, with D unclear. V gave up 0 bases and J gave up 0 bases, with 15 bases separating them. Germline CDR1 is SGHKS and CDR2 is YYEKEE (reference sequence). This CDR3 comprises 17 residues. The CDR3 DNA follows: TGTGCCAGCAGCTTGGTCCTCCGACACCTAATGAACACTGAAGCTTTCTTT. This translates into CASSLVLRHLMNTEAFF.

This clone is a singleton in its sample. The rearrangement joins TRBV4-2 to TRBJ2-2; 11 bases are a match to TRBD2. Per germline, CDR1 LGHNA and CDR2 YNFKEQ. J gave up 0 bases and V 0 bases, and 0 bases lay outside the gene matches. This CDR3 contains 17 residues. The CDR3, as DNA: TGTGCCAGCAGCCAAGATAGCGGGGGGGCGAACACCGGGGAGCTGTTTTTT. Protein: CASSQDSGGANTGELFF.

The chain employs TRBV30 and TRBJ1-6; D is perhaps TRBD1 (6 bases). CDR3 length equals 15 residues. The V and J ends lost 5 bases and 0 bases respectively, with 11 bases between them. The V gene's germline CDR1 is GTSNPN and CDR2 SVGIG (reference sequence). DNA of the CDR3: TGTGCCTGGTGGGGGGCGAGCTCCTATAATTCACCCCTCCACTTT. Protein: CAWWGASSYNSPLHF.

The rearrangement joins TRBV6-5 to TRBJ2-1; the match to TRBD2 covers 12 bases. The germline gives CDR1 MNHEY, CDR2 SVGAGI. The V gene end was trimmed by 6 bases and the J gene end by 10 bases; junction bases not matched to a gene: 7. The CDR3 runs to 14 residues. CDR3 amino acids: CASRPSGGAWEQFF. DNA of the CDR3: TGTGCCAGCAGACCTAGCGGGGGGGCTTGGGAGCAGTTCTTC.

The gene calls are TRBV19 and TRBJ1-5; unclear D gene. The germline V and J ends were trimmed by 4 bases and 3 bases, with 10 bases remaining between them. Germline V gene sequence: CDR1 LNHDA, CDR2 SQIVND (reference sequence). This CDR3 comprises 14 residues. This chain's CDR3 is CASSTTALNQPQHF. In DNA form, the CDR3 reads TGTGCCAGTAGTACTACAGCCCTCAATCAGCCCCAGCATTTT.

The chain is built from TRBV9 and TRBJ2-5, with a possible D match to TRBD2 (5 bases). With 4 bases removed from V and 2 bases from J, the gap between germline ends came to 6 bases. The CDR3 has 12 residues. From germline, CDR1 is SGDLS and CDR2 YYNGEE. The CDR3 coding sequence is TGTGCCAGCAGCCCGGGACAAGAGACCCAGTACTTC. Protein sequence: CASSPGQETQYF.

The chain carries TRBV6-1 and TRBJ2-1; D is possibly TRBD2 (5 bases). The germline V and J ends were trimmed by 4 bases and 8 bases, with 12 bases remaining between them. The CDR3 sequence is 13 residues long. Germline lookup yields CDR1 MNHNS and CDR2 SASEGT. The CDR3 coding sequence is TGTGCCAGCAGTGGGATCACGAGGGATGAGCAGTTCTTC. Its protein is CASSGITRDEQFF.

The rearrangement uses TRBV5-6 and TRBJ1-1; D unresolved. The CDR3 consists of 12 residues. Trimming cost V 7 bases and J 1 base, with 8 bases left between them. Germline assignment: CDR1 SGHDT and CDR2 YYEEEE. This CDR3 reads CASHTENTEAFF. The CDR3 region has the DNA TGTGCCAGCCACACAGAGAACACTGAAGCTTTCTTT.

V is TRBV7-9 and J is TRBJ1-5, with D perhaps matching TRBD1 (6 bases). Trimming pared 2 bases from V and 3 bases from J, leaving 8 bases between. This CDR3 region has 14 residues. Germline lookup yields CDR1 SEHNR and CDR2 FQNEAQ (reference sequence). CDR3 loop: CASSLSGDNQPQHF. The CDR3 DNA reads TGTGCCAGCAGCTTATCAGGGGACAATCAGCCCCAGCATTTT.

J is TRBJ2-2 and V is TRBV4-3; 12 bases match TRBD2. The V gene's germline CDR1 is LGHNA and CDR2 YSLEER. The length of the CDR3 is 16 residues. With 3 bases clipped from V and 4 bases from J, the junction kept 3 bases outside the gene matches. This chain's CDR3 is CASSQTSGGTTGELFF. The CDR3 bases are TGCGCCAGCAGCCAGACTAGCGGGGGCACCACCGGGGAGCTGTTTTTT.

The V gene is TRBV5-1, the J gene TRBJ2-3; D gene unclear. V lost 1 base, J lost 5 bases, and 8 bases lay in between. The CDR3 extends over 13 amino acids. The germline gives CDR1 SGHRS, CDR2 YFSETQ. The DNA of the CDR3 is TGCGCCAGCAGCTTGTCCACGGGAGATACGCAGTATTTT. Translation: CASSLSTGDTQYF.

CDR3 DNA: TGTGCCAGCAGTGACCCGGGAGAGCAGTACTTC. It translates to CASSDPGEQYF. The chain couples TRBV6-4 to TRBJ2-7; a weak D match, TRBD2 (5 bases). V lost 2 bases and J 7 bases, leaving 6 bases between the germline ends. From germline, CDR1 is MRHNA and CDR2 SNTAGT. The CDR3 spans 11 residues.

This sequence joins TRBV5-4 and TRBJ2-7; D uncertain. V dropped 7 bases and J dropped 5 bases, with 13 bases sitting between them. The CDR3 loop spans 12 amino acids. The germline V gene has CDR1 SGHNT and CDR2 YYREEE (reference sequence). The DNA for the CDR3 is TGTGCCAGCTGGGTAGAAGCTGACGAGCAGTACTTC. This encodes CASWVEADEQYF. Full variable domain (outside the CDR3, taken from reference TRBV5-4 and TRBJ2-7): ETGVTQSPTHLIKTRGQQVTLRCSSQSGHNTVSWYQQALGQGPQFIFQYYREEENGRGNFPPRFSGLQFPNYSSELNVNALELDDSALYLCASWVEADEQYFGPGTRLTVT.

V is TRBV30 and J is TRBJ2-7; the D is unclear. Trimming removed 2 bases from V and 2 bases from J, with 13 bases in between. CDR3 length equals 14 residues. Looked up from germline, CDR1 is GTSNPN and CDR2 is SVGIG (reference sequence). In DNA, the CDR3 is TGTGCCTGGAGTCCTCCCCACGGCCCCTACGAGCAGTACTTC. Protein sequence: CAWSPPHGPYEQYF.

This chain uses TRBV30 with TRBJ1-3; D is ambiguous. This CDR3 has 10 residues. Germline V gene lookup returns CDR1 GTSNPN and CDR2 SVGIG (reference sequence). Trimming shortened V by 8 bases and J by 4 bases, and 6 bases separated the two germline ends. The CDR3 nucleotides are TGTGCCCTAGAGGGAAACACCATATATTTT. Amino acids: CALEGNTIYF.

The chain links TRBV19 to TRBJ1-3; no clear D gene. V was clipped by 8 bases and J by 0 bases, with 17 bases between them. The CDR3 has 16 residues. CDR1 and CDR2 (germline): LNHDA, SQIVND (reference sequence). Here the CDR3 reads CASRRGGAHSGNTIYF. CDR3 nucleotides: TGTGCCAGTCGCCGCGGCGGAGCGCACTCTGGAAACACCATATATTTT. Supplemented by reference TRBV19 and TRBJ1-3, the full variable domain reads DGGITQSPKYLFRKEGQNVTLSCEQNLNHDAMYWYRQDPGQGLRLIYYSQIVNDFQKGDIAEGYSVSREKKESFPLTVTSAQKNPTAFYLCASRRGGAHSGNTIYFGEGSWLTVV.

This sequence joins TRBV12-5 and TRBJ1-6, with D perhaps matching TRBD1 (6 bases). The CDR3 consists of 14 residues. The V gene's germline CDR1 is LGHNT and CDR2 FRNRAP. V was trimmed by 7 bases and J by 7 bases, leaving 14 bases between them. The CDR3 DNA reads TGTGCTAGTGCCATAAACCAGGGGAATTCACCCCTCCACTTT. Amino acid sequence: CASAINQGNSPLHF.

The CDR3 loop reads CASSQDRRTGMTGELFF. CDR3 coding DNA: TGCGCCAGCAGCCAAGATCGACGGACAGGGATGACCGGGGAGCTGTTTTTT. This chain links TRBV4-1 with TRBJ2-2; 8 bases are a match to TRBD1. This CDR3 spans 17 amino acids. Germline V gene data show CDR1 as MGHRA and CDR2 as YSYEKL. V was pared by 0 bases and J by 5 bases, with 8 bases of the junction left unmatched.

The rearrangement joins TRBV10-3 to TRBJ1-1, with 8 nucleotides matching TRBD1. The germline V gene has CDR1 ENHRY and CDR2 SYGVKD. This CDR3 spans 15 amino acids. V was pared by 9 bases and J by 3 bases, with 12 bases of the junction left unmatched. The CDR3 spells CAIGGFDRGDTEAFF. CDR3 bases: TGTGCCATTGGGGGGTTCGACAGGGGTGACACTGAAGCTTTCTTT.

The chain uses TRBV29-1 and TRBJ2-4; perhaps D is TRBD1 or TRBD2 (5 bases each). Germline CDR1 is SQVTM and CDR2 is ANQGSEA. This CDR3 is built from 14 residues. Trimming pared 6 bases from V and 0 bases from J, leaving 12 bases between. The CDR3 is CSVPEGLAKNIQYF. In nucleotides, the CDR3 is TGCAGCGTCCCCGAGGGGCTAGCCAAAAACATTCAGTACTTC.

This clone was recorded many times. The rearrangement links TRBV19 to TRBJ1-2; 8 nucleotides align to TRBD1. CDR1 is LNHDA and CDR2 is SQIVND in the germline V gene (reference sequence). The CDR3 runs 15 residues. Trimming cost V 0 bases and J 4 bases; bases outside gene matches: 4. DNA of the CDR3: TGTGCCAGTAGTATAGAACCAGGGGGCGTCTATGGCTACACCTTC. This sequence encodes CASSIEPGGVYGYTF.

The CDR3 bases are TGTGCCACCAGCACGACCACCACAACTAATGAAAAACTGTTTTTT. As protein: CATSTTTTTNEKLFF. The chain combines TRBV15 with TRBJ1-4; no clear D gene. The germline CDR1 and CDR2 sequences are LNHNV and YYDKDF (reference sequence). The CDR3 loop spans 15 amino acids. The V and J ends lost 4 bases and 0 bases respectively, with 9 bases between them.

This chain uses TRBV4-1 with TRBJ1-4; no definite D call. The CDR3 length is 13 residues. The germline gives CDR1 MGHRA, CDR2 YSYEKL. V lost 2 bases to trimming and J lost 8 bases, with 9 bases between them. CDR3 in amino acids: CASSQFLGEKLFF. DNA of the CDR3: TGCGCCAGCAGCCAATTTTTAGGGGAAAAACTGTTTTTT.

V usage is TRBV5-4 and J usage is TRBJ2-7; TRBD1 is a possible D gene (10 bases). Trimming stripped 5 bases from V and 5 bases from J, with 20 bases between. The CDR3 runs to 15 residues. Germline V gene sequence: CDR1 SGHNT, CDR2 YYREEE (reference sequence). CDR3 sequence: CASSPTGGGGDEQYF. DNA for the CDR3: TGTGCCAGCAGTCCGACAGGGGGCGGGGGGGACGAGCAGTACTTC.

V is TRBV27 and J is TRBJ2-7, with D possibly called TRBD1 or TRBD2 (6 bases each). V shed 2 bases and J shed 1 base, with 9 bases lying between them. This CDR3 comprises 14 residues. CDR1 and CDR2 from the germline V gene are MNHEY and SMNVEV (reference sequence). The CDR3 DNA reads as TGTGCCAGCAGTTTACGGGGGCTATCCTACGAGCAGTACTTC. It codes for CASSLRGLSYEQYF.

The chain couples TRBV28 to TRBJ2-3, with D perhaps assigned TRBD1 or TRBD2 (6 bases each). The CDR3 covers 19 residues. V lost 1 base, J lost 4 bases, and 24 bases lay in between. The germline CDR1 and CDR2 sequences are MDHEN and SYDVKM. CDR3 nucleotide sequence: TGTGCCAGCAGTTTATACTTAGGACAGCCGCCTTGGGAGGCAGATACGCAGTATTTT. Its protein product is CASSLYLGQPPWEADTQYF.